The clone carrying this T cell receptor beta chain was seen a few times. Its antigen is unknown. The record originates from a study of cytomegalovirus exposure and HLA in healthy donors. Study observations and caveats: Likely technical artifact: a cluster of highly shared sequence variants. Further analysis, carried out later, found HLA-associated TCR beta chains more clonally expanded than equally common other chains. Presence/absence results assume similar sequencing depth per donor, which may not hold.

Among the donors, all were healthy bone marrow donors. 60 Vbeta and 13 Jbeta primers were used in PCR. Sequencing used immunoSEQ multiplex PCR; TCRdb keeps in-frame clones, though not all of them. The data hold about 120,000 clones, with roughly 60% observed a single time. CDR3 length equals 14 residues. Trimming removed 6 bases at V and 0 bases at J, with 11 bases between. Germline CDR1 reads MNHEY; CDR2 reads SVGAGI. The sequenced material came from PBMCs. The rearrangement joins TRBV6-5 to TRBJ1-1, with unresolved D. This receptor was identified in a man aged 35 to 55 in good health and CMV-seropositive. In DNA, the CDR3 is TGTGCCAGCAGCAACTTACCGATGAACACTGAAGCTTTCTTT. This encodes CASSNLPMNTEAFF.